The sequence of this TCR beta chain was determined in a study of T cells in Graves' hyperthyroidism and ophthalmopathy. Regarding the study as a whole: The model made its ophthalmopathy prediction, and onset followed a median roughly 6.5 months later.

Amplified TCR beta CDR3 regions came from RNA transcripts. Carried out on the TCR CDR3, a first-round RT-PCR used the HTBI primer set. Each CDR3 protein gets one entry after TCRdb re-called the multiplex PCR reads with MiXCR. The data show about half a million distinct CDR3 sequences, about 20% seen once. The J segment lost 2 bases and the V segment lost 5 bases, leaving 9 bases of the junction unmatched. The CDR3 has 16 residues. Germline CDR1 is MNHNS and CDR2 is SASEGT. Ophthalmopathy cases scored 3 or more on the Clinical Activity Score and 4 or more on NOSPECS grade, with duration below 3 months. This clonotype was picked up many times. Its specificity is unknown.

The chain employs TRBV6-1 and TRBJ2-3; 8 bases line up with TRBD2. The sample was blood. This clonotype was sampled from a man aged 40-50 years with Graves' ophthalmopathy. CDR3 DNA sequence: TGTGCCAGCAGTTTCGGGGGGGCGGGCCCCACAGATACGCAGTATTTT. As protein: CASSFGGAGPTDTQYF.